Below, 7 T cell receptor beta chains from the same sample are listed, as sequenced in a study of blood T cell repertoires in COVID-19. Here immunoSEQ multiplex PCR was the method, and the copy in TCRdb shows in-frame clones only, minus some. This table holds 120,000 to 150,000 clones, roughly 90% found once. Source material: peripheral blood. These receptors were taken from a human donor in a cohort sampled during active COVID-19.

In its sample, this clone was seen once. The genes are TRBV29-1 and TRBJ2-7; the match to TRBD1 covers 10 bases. Germline values: CDR1 SQVTM, CDR2 ANQGSEA. The CDR3 is 11 amino acids. J lost 5 bases, V lost 6 bases, and 1 base had no gene match. As DNA, the CDR3 is TGCAGCGTAGGGACAGGGGACGAGCAGTACTTC. This codes for CSVGTGDEQYF.

The J gene is TRBJ2-7, the V gene TRBV2; D remains ambiguous. The CDR3 covers 12 residues. Trimming removed 1 base from V and 9 bases from J, with 10 bases in between. CDR1 and CDR2 (germline): SNHLY, FYNNEI. The CDR3 DNA is TGTGCCAGCAGTGAAGACTCACCGCGGCAGTACTTC. The encoded protein is CASSEDSPRQYF.

The chain links TRBV30 to TRBJ1-3; 7 nucleotides line up with TRBD1. The junction had 8 bases not matched to a gene; V was cut back by 0 bases and J by 3 bases. CDR3 length equals 16 residues. CDR1 and CDR2 (germline): GTSNPN, SVGIG (reference sequence). The CDR3 DNA reads TGTGCCTGGAGTGTTTTAGGGGGCGTTTTTGGAAACACCATATATTTT. Translation gives CAWSVLGGVFGNTIYF.

V is TRBV19 and J is TRBJ1-1; 10 nucleotides agree with TRBD1. Trimming cost V 2 bases and J 9 bases; bases outside gene matches: 6. CDR3 length equals 14 residues. The germline V gene has CDR1 LNHDA and CDR2 SQIVND (reference sequence). The chain's CDR3 is CASSITGTGDKAFF. In DNA form, the CDR3 reads TGTGCCAGTAGTATAACCGGGACAGGGGACAAAGCTTTCTTT.

V usage is TRBV6-5 and J usage is TRBJ1-2; tentatively, D is TRBD1 (5 bases). V lost 5 bases and J 8 bases, leaving 12 bases between the germline ends. CDR3 length equals 12 residues. Germline V CDR1 and CDR2: MNHEY, SVGAGI. CDR3 DNA sequence: TGTGCCAGCAGTCTCCGGGGGTACGGCTACACCTTC. Protein: CASSLRGYGYTF.

This chain joins TRBV5-1 and TRBJ2-5; weak D call: TRBD2 (5 bases). Germline-derived CDR1 and CDR2 are SGHRS and YFSETQ. V lost 0 bases, J lost 7 bases, and 13 bases lay in between. The CDR3 has 14 residues. CDR3 protein: CASSLAGFRGTQYF. The DNA of the CDR3 is TGCGCCAGCAGCTTGGCTGGCTTTCGGGGGACCCAGTACTTC.

CDR3 coding DNA: TGCGCCAGCATGGGCGGGGCAGGCACAGATACGCAGTATTTT. Translating it yields CASMGGAGTDTQYF. V usage is TRBV5-1 and J usage is TRBJ2-3; D is perhaps TRBD2 (6 bases). This CDR3 contains 14 residues. Deletions cut 6 bases from V and 1 base from J, with 12 bases between. Germline lookup yields CDR1 SGHRS and CDR2 YFSETQ. The whole variable domain, filled in from reference TRBV5-1 and TRBJ2-3, reads KAGVTQTPRYLIKTRGQQVTLSCSPISGHRSVSWYQQTPGQGLQFLFEYFSETQRNKGNFPGRFSGRQFSNSRSEMNVSTLELGDSALYLCASMGGAGTDTQYFGPGTRLTVL.